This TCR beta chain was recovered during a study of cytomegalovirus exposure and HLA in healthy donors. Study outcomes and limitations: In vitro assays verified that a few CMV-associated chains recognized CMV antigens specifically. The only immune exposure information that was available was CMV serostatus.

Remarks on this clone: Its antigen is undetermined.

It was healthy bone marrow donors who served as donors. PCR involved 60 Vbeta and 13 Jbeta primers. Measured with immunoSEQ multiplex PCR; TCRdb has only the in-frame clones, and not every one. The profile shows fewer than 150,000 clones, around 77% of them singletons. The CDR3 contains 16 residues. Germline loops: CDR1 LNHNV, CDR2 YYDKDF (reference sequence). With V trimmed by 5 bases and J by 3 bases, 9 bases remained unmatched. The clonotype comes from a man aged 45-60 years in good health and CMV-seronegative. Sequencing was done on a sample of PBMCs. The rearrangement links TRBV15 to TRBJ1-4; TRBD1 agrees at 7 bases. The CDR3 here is CATSGLTGDANEKLFF. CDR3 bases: TGTGCCACCAGCGGTTTAACAGGGGATGCTAATGAAAAACTGTTTTTT.